These T cell receptor beta chains were read from a single sample in a study of T cell repertoires in cytomegalovirus infection. Their specific antigens are unknown. TCRdb passed the reads through MiXCR, listing each CDR3 protein once. There are about a million distinct CDR3 sequences in the sample; under 40% occur only once, and 13% lies in the top ten. The input for sequencing was cultured CD8+ T cells from PBMCs, taken from culture after CMV antigen stimulation. All receptors come from a human donor in good health (CMV status not recorded). Some clones in this sample may be carry-over from other donors' samples. Both conserved end residues are part of each CDR3. The order of the fields is CDR3 DNA, CDR3 protein, V gene, D gene, J gene, clone size. D genes are given only for firm matches. For some rows the clone size is stated as once, few or many, or as a class when expanded; others skip it.

DNA: TGCGCCAGCAGCTTGGAGAAAACTACAGATACGCAGTATTTT
CDR3: CASSLEKTTDTQYF
V: TRBV5-1
D: NA
J: TRBJ2-3
size: NA

DNA: TGTGCCAGCACCTACGACGGGGGAGTGTACCAAGAGACCCAGTACTTC
CDR3: CASTYDGGVYQETQYF
V: TRBV6-2/TRBV6-3
D: NA
J: TRBJ2-5
size: few

DNA: TGTGCCAGCAGCTTAGTGGGGGGACAGGAGCTGAACACTGAAGCTTTCTTT
CDR3: CASSLVGGQELNTEAFF
V: TRBV7-9
D: TRBD1
J: TRBJ1-1
size: few

DNA: TGCAGTGTTGGGACAGGTGATGCCAAAAACATTCAGTACTTC
CDR3: CSVGTGDAKNIQYF
V: TRBV20-1
D: TRBD1
J: TRBJ2-4
size: many

DNA: TGTGCCAGCAGTCGAACAGGGGTCGCTGAAGCTTTCTTT
CDR3: CASSRTGVAEAFF
V: TRBV7-2
D: TRBD1
J: TRBJ1-1
size: many

DNA: TGTGCCAGCAGTCCCGGCCGGGACTTAGAGCAGTACTTC
CDR3: CASSPGRDLEQYF
V: TRBV27
D: NA
J: TRBJ2-7
size: few

DNA: TGTGCCAGCAGCCGGGGGACTAGCGGCTCAGATACGCAGTATTTT
CDR3: CASSRGTSGSDTQYF
V: TRBV12-3/TRBV12-4
D: TRBD2
J: TRBJ2-3
size: once

DNA: TGTGCCAGCAGTGTTACGAGACCCGGGACACAGAGAACCTACGAGCAGTACTTC
CDR3: CASSVTRPGTQRTYEQYF
V: TRBV5-6
D: NA
J: TRBJ2-7
size: NA

DNA: TGCGCCACTCAGGGAGCCGGGGCTCCTGAAGCTTTCTTT
CDR3: CATQGAGAPEAFF
V: TRBV4-1
D: NA
J: TRBJ1-1
size: few

DNA: TGTGCCAGCAGCCCCCGGGACTCAGAGACCCAGTACTTC
CDR3: CASSPRDSETQYF
V: TRBV7-9
D: NA
J: TRBJ2-5
size: many

DNA: TGTGCCAGCAGTTACGATGAGACTAGTTTGGCAGATACGCAGTATTTT
CDR3: CASSYDETSLADTQYF
V: TRBV6-5
D: NA
J: TRBJ2-3
size: few

DNA: TGCGCCAGCAGCCAAGAATGGGTGAACCAAGAGACCCAGTACTTC
CDR3: CASSQEWVNQETQYF
V: TRBV4-1
D: NA
J: TRBJ2-5
size: few

DNA: TGTGCCAGCAGCTTAGGAAAGACTAGCGTTCGCACCCGGGAGCTGTTTTTT
CDR3: CASSLGKTSVRTRELFF
V: TRBV7-8
D: TRBD2
J: TRBJ2-2
size: NA

DNA: TGTGCCACCAGCAGGGGATGGGGGGAGAAAAACATTCAGTACTTC
CDR3: CATSRGWGEKNIQYF
V: TRBV15
D: NA
J: TRBJ2-4
size: few

DNA: TGCGCCAGCAGCCAAGAGCCCAGGGACTTTCGCACAGATACGCAGTATTTT
CDR3: CASSQEPRDFRTDTQYF
V: TRBV4-3
D: NA
J: TRBJ2-3
size: NA

DNA: TGTGCCAGCACCGTACCCGCGGGGGAGGAGCAGTTCTTC
CDR3: CASTVPAGEEQFF
V: TRBV6-2/TRBV6-3
D: TRBD2
J: TRBJ2-1
size: few

DNA: TGTGCCAGCAGTTATCAGCCTATCCTTAGCACAGATACGCAGTATTTT
CDR3: CASSYQPILSTDTQYF
V: TRBV27
D: NA
J: TRBJ2-3
size: NA

DNA: TGTGCCAGCAGCTTAGCGTTGGCGGTAAATGCTTACCGGGAGACCCAGTACTTC
CDR3: CASSLALAVNAYRETQYF
V: TRBV7-6
D: NA
J: TRBJ2-5
size: NA

DNA: TGTGCCAGCAGTTACCCGGGACTAGCGGGGACTAGGGAGACCCAGTACTTC
CDR3: CASSYPGLAGTRETQYF
V: TRBV6-5
D: TRBD2
J: TRBJ2-5
size: NA

DNA: TGTGCCAGCAGTCCCGGGTCAAGGAAACTGTTTTTT
CDR3: CASSPGSRKLFF
V: TRBV28
D: NA
J: TRBJ1-4
size: many

DNA: TGTGCCAGCAGCCGACAGGGGGGCAATCAGCCCCAGCATTTT
CDR3: CASSRQGGNQPQHF
V: TRBV7-2
D: TRBD1
J: TRBJ1-5
size: many

DNA: TGTGCCAGCACCAATGTTCGGCAGGGTATGGACGAGCAGTACTTC
CDR3: CASTNVRQGMDEQYF
V: TRBV6-6
D: NA
J: TRBJ2-7
size: many

DNA: TGTGCCAGCAGCGTATGGGACAGGGGGCAATTGGAGACCCAGTACTTC
CDR3: CASSVWDRGQLETQYF
V: TRBV9
D: TRBD1
J: TRBJ2-5
size: NA

DNA: TGTGCCAGCAGTTACTTATCGACAGGGGGACTGAACACTGAAGCTTTCTTT
CDR3: CASSYLSTGGLNTEAFF
V: TRBV6-2/TRBV6-3
D: TRBD1
J: TRBJ1-1
size: NA

DNA: TGTGCCAGCAGCGCACCAGGGACACCCTGGGGGTTTTCCGGGGAGCTGTTTTTT
CDR3: CASSAPGTPWGFSGELFF
V: TRBV11-3
D: NA
J: TRBJ2-2
size: many

DNA: TGTGCTAGCAGCTTATCCTTTAGCGGGGGTAACAATGAGCAGTTCTTC
CDR3: CASSLSFSGGNNEQFF
V: TRBV7-6
D: TRBD2
J: TRBJ2-1
size: NA

DNA: TGTGCCAGCAGCTTGGCCCTGGGACAGGGTCATTCACCCCTCCACTTT
CDR3: CASSLALGQGHSPLHF
V: TRBV5-4
D: TRBD1
J: TRBJ1-6
size: few

DNA: TGTGCCAGTAGTCCCGCCGGGTATGGCACAGATACGCAGTATTTT
CDR3: CASSPAGYGTDTQYF
V: TRBV19
D: NA
J: TRBJ2-3
size: NA

DNA: TGTGCCAGCAGTGGCCGGGGAAGGGGGCAACAGCCCCAGCATTTT
CDR3: CASSGRGRGQQPQHF
V: TRBV6-8
D: TRBD1
J: TRBJ1-5
size: NA

DNA: TGTGCCAGCAGCTGGGGACTAGCGGGGGTTTCGAACACCGGGGAGCTGTTTTTT
CDR3: CASSWGLAGVSNTGELFF
V: TRBV7-8
D: TRBD2
J: TRBJ2-2
size: NA

DNA: TGTGCCAGCAGCTTGCGACAAAGCTTGGACAAAAACATTCAGTACTTC
CDR3: CASSLRQSLDKNIQYF
V: TRBV5-4
D: NA
J: TRBJ2-4
size: NA

DNA: TGCAGTGCTAATGTAGCGGGACGGTCGAACACTGAAGCTTTCTTT
CDR3: CSANVAGRSNTEAFF
V: TRBV20-1
D: NA
J: TRBJ1-1
size: few

DNA: TGCGCCAGCAGCACTTGGACGGATGAACATACTGAAGCTTTCTTT
CDR3: CASSTWTDEHTEAFF
V: TRBV5-1
D: NA
J: TRBJ1-1
size: NA

DNA: TGTGCCAGCAGTTTAGCTTGGGAAGCGGGGGGGCTAGAGACCCAGTACTTC
CDR3: CASSLAWEAGGLETQYF
V: TRBV12-3/TRBV12-4
D: TRBD2
J: TRBJ2-5
size: many

DNA: TGCGCCAGCAGCCAAGATGGAGTAGGGGTGGCCGGGGAGCTGTTTTTT
CDR3: CASSQDGVGVAGELFF
V: TRBV4-3
D: NA
J: TRBJ2-2
size: NA

DNA: TGTGCCAGCAGTTTAGGACCTGCAGAGCTGTTTTTT
CDR3: CASSLGPAELFF
V: TRBV12-3/TRBV12-4
D: NA
J: TRBJ2-2
size: many

DNA: TGCGCCAGCAGCCAAGATGTGGGCAGGGGGCATGGCTACACCTTC
CDR3: CASSQDVGRGHGYTF
V: TRBV4-3
D: TRBD1
J: TRBJ1-2
size: NA

DNA: TGTGCCAGTACGCGGAGACAAAGGGCCGGGGAGCTGTTTTTT
CDR3: CASTRRQRAGELFF
V: TRBV19
D: NA
J: TRBJ2-2
size: few

DNA: TGTGCCAGCAGCCTCACTGGGGACGGATACGCCAAATTCACAGATACGCAGTATTTT
CDR3: CASSLTGDGYAKFTDTQYF
V: TRBV6-5
D: NA
J: TRBJ2-3
size: few

DNA: TGTGCCAGCAGCTTCCCGCGGGGGGGCCTTAAGACCCAGTACTTC
CDR3: CASSFPRGGLKTQYF
V: TRBV11-1
D: TRBD2
J: TRBJ2-5
size: many

DNA: TGTGCCAGCAGTGGGGGGGACAGGGGCAGCAATGAGCAGTTCTTC
CDR3: CASSGGDRGSNEQFF
V: TRBV5-4
D: TRBD1
J: TRBJ2-1
size: NA

DNA: TGTGCCAGCAGTGAAGCCCGGGTAGGGCTGGATAAAGAGACCCAGTACTTC
CDR3: CASSEARVGLDKETQYF
V: TRBV2
D: NA
J: TRBJ2-5
size: NA

DNA: TGCGCCAGCAGCCAAATAGGGGGGACGGGTCAGCCCCAGCATTTT
CDR3: CASSQIGGTGQPQHF
V: TRBV4-1
D: NA
J: TRBJ1-5
size: few

DNA: TGTGCCAGCAGCTCCGGGACAGGGGTCTTAACCTACGAGCAGTACTTC
CDR3: CASSSGTGVLTYEQYF
V: TRBV5-6
D: TRBD1
J: TRBJ2-7
size: few

DNA: TGTGCCAGCAGCTACTTACAGAGGGGGGTCACAGATACGCAGTATTTT
CDR3: CASSYLQRGVTDTQYF
V: TRBV5-6
D: NA
J: TRBJ2-3
size: few